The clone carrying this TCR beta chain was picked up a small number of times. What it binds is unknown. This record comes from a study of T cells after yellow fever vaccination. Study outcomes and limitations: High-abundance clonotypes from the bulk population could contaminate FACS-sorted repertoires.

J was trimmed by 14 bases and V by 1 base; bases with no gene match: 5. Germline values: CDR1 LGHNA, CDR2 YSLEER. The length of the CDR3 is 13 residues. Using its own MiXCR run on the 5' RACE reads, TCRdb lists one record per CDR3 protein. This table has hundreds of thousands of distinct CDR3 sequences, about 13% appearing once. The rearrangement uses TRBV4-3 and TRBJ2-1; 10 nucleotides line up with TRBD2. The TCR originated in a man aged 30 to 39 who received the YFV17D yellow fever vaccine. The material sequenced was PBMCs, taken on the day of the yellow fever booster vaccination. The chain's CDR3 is CASSQGLAGAEFF. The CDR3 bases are TGCGCCAGCAGCCAAGGGCTAGCGGGAGCAGAGTTCTTC.